This TCR beta chain was identified in a study of blood T cells in healthy people across ages. General study findings and limits: PBMC samples, being unsorted, prevented any conclusive comparison of naive and antigen-experienced cells.

A J-beta primer mix and a sample-barcoded 5' primer were used in a second PCR of roughly 6 to 11 cycles. Via MiXCR, TCRdb re-called the 5' RACE reads, giving one row per CDR3 protein. This sample carries 650,000 to 1,000,000 distinct CDR3 sequences, around 45% of them seen once, and the ten largest clones take around 18%. This clonotype has at least ten counts. Its target is not known. Per sample, a minimum of 6 million PBMCs were isolated. Each sample provided at least 6 micrograms of extracted total RNA. V lost 2 bases to trimming and J lost 6 bases, with 6 bases between them. The V gene's germline CDR1 is SGHAT and CDR2 FQNNGV. This CDR3 contains 12 residues.

This chain links TRBV11-2 with TRBJ2-3; D is perhaps TRBD1 or TRBD2 (5 bases each). This clonotype was obtained from an elderly man in good health. Sequenced sample: blood. CDR3 sequence reads: CASSLWGDTQYF. In DNA form, the CDR3 reads TGTGCCAGCAGCTTATGGGGGGATACGCAGTATTTT. Full variable domain (remainder filled in from reference TRBV11-2 and TRBJ2-3): EAGVAQSPRYKIIEKRQSVAFWCNPISGHATLYWYQQILGQGPKLLIQFQNNGVVDDSQLPKDRFSAERLKGVDSTLKIQPAKLEDSAVYLCASSLWGDTQYFGPGTRLTVL.